This TCR beta chain was observed in a study of blood T cell repertoires in COVID-19. Study-wide background: Samples of COVID-19 (acute and convalescent) were obtained from the United States, Italy and Spain. T cells, B-cell-depleted T cells, or PBMCs provided the cDNA or gDNA that served as material.

This CDR3 has 17 residues. The germline V gene encodes CDR1 SGHTA and CDR2 FQGNSA. The junction had 8 bases not matched to a gene; V was cut back by 1 base and J by 2 bases. The assay was immunoSEQ multiplex PCR, and TCRdb's table has in-frame clones only and misses some. The sample holds roughly 57,000 clones, 90% seen once. This chain connects TRBV7-2 to TRBJ2-1; 7 nucleotides match TRBD1. This clonotype was obtained from a man aged 80 or over with acute or convalescent COVID-19. Sequencing used peripheral blood. The CDR3 sequence: CASSLGGWTGAYNEQFF. In DNA form, the CDR3 reads TGTGCCAGCAGCTTAGGGGGGTGGACAGGTGCCTACAATGAGCAGTTCTTC. Using reference TRBV7-2 and TRBJ2-1 for the parts outside the CDR3, the full variable domain is GAGVSQSPSNKVTEKGKDVELRCDPISGHTALYWYRQSLGQGLEFLIYFQGNSAPDKSGLPSDRFSAERTGGSVSTLTIQRTQQEDSAVYLCASSLGGWTGAYNEQFFGPGTRLTVL.